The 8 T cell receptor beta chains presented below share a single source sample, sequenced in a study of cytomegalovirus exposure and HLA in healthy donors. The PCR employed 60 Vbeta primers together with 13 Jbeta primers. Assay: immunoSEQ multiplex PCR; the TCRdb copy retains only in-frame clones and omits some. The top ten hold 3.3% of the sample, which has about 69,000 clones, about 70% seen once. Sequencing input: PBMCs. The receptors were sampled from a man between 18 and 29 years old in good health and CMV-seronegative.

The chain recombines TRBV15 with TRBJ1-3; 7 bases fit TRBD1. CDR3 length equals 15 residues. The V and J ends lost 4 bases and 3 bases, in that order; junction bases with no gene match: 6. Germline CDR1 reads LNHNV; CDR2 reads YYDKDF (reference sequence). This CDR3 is CATSKDRVLGNTIYF. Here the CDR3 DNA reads TGTGCCACCAGCAAAGACAGGGTTCTTGGAAACACCATATATTTT.

The CDR3 is CASSLNGQGSTDTQYF. As DNA, the CDR3 is TGTGCCAGCAGCTTGAACGGACAGGGGAGCACAGATACGCAGTATTTT. This chain connects TRBV7-6 to TRBJ2-3; TRBD1 agrees at 9 bases. Germline V gives CDR1 SGHVS, CDR2 FNYEAQ. This CDR3 contains 16 residues. The ends lost 3 bases at V and 0 bases at J; junction bases unmatched: 4.

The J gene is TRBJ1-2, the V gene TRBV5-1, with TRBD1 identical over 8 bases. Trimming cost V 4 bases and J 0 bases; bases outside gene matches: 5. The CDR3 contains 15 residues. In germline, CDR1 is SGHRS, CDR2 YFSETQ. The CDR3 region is CASSLTGAPNYGYTF. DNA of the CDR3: TGCGCCAGCAGCCTGACAGGGGCCCCTAACTATGGCTACACCTTC.

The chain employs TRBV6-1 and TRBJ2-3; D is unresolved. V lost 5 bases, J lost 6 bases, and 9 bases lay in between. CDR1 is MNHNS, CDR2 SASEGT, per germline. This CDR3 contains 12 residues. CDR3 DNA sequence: TGTGCCAGCAGTTCTCGGCGGGATACGCAGTATTTT. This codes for CASSSRRDTQYF.

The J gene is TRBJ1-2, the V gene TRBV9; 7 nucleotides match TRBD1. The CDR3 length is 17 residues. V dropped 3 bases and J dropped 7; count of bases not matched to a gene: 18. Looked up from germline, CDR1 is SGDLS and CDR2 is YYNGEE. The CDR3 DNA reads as TGTGCCAGCAGCGGGTTCTTTAGACAGGGTGGTCCCTTTGGCTACACCTTC. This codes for CASSGFFRQGGPFGYTF.

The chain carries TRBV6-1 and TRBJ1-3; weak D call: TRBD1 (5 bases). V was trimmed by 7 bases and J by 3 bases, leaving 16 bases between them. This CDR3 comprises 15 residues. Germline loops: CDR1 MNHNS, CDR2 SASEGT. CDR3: CASTPQEGHGNTIYF. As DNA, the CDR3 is TGTGCCAGCACCCCCCAGGAGGGGCATGGAAACACCATATATTTT.

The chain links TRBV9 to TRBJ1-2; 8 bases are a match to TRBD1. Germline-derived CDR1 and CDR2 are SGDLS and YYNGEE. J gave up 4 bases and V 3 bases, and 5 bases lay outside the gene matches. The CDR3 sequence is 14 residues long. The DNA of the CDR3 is TGTGCCAGCAGCGCCCAGGGGGCGGTCTATGGCTACACCTTC. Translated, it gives CASSAQGAVYGYTF.

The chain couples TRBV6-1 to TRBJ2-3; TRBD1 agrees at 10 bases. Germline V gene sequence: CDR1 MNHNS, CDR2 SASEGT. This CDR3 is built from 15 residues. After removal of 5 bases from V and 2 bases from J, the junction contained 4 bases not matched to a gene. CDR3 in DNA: TGTGCCAGCAGTACCGACAGGGGGCCCACAGATACGCAGTATTTT. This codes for CASSTDRGPTDTQYF.